These 9 T cell receptor beta chains were all obtained from the same sample, sequenced in a study of cytotoxic CD8 clonotypes in ibrutinib-treated CLL. Data came from immunoSEQ multiplex PCR; TCRdb stores just in-frame clones and leaves some out. The profile shows fewer than 300,000 clones, less than 85% of them singletons. Source: PBMCs, taken at disease progression, from a patient treated with ibrutinib. The receptor source for this set is a human donor with chronic lymphocytic leukemia.

The chain combines TRBV29-1 with TRBJ2-2, with a weak D call TRBD1 (6 bases). The CDR3 contains 14 residues. Trimming took 7 bases from V and 3 from J, leaving 15 bases between them. Germline CDR1 is SQVTM and CDR2 is ANQGSEA. CDR3 protein: CSGTGSVDTGELFF. CDR3 sequence (DNA): TGCAGCGGAACAGGGTCGGTGGACACCGGGGAGCTGTTTTTT.

V gene TRBV9 combines with J gene TRBJ2-3; no clear D. The CDR3 covers 15 residues. Germline V gene data show CDR1 as SGDLS and CDR2 as YYNGEE. The V end lost 0 bases, the J end lost 1 base, and 9 bases lay between the germline ends. The CDR3 bases are TGTGCCAGCAGCGTAGGGGCGTTGGGCACAGATACGCAGTATTTT. This translates into CASSVGALGTDTQYF.

This clone appeared a single time. V and J are TRBV11-2 and TRBJ1-1; D call uncertain. Germline V gene sequence: CDR1 SGHAT, CDR2 FQNNGV. V dropped 5 bases and J dropped 4 bases, with 11 bases sitting between them. The CDR3 runs to 13 residues. The CDR3 bases are TGTGCCAGCAGCCCGCCCCCAGGCACTGAAGCTTTCTTT. Its protein is CASSPPPGTEAFF.

The chain uses TRBV5-4 and TRBJ1-1; 7 positions agree with TRBD1. This CDR3 has 14 amino acids. Germline-derived CDR1 and CDR2 are SGHNT and YYREEE (reference sequence). The trim removed 7 bases at V and 1 base at J, leaving 7 bases unmatched. The DNA of the CDR3 is TGTGCCAGCGGGATACAGGGGACGAACACTGAAGCTTTCTTT. Residues: CASGIQGTNTEAFF.

The V gene is TRBV19, the J gene TRBJ1-5; TRBD1 matches 10 bases. The CDR3 runs to 15 residues. Germline V gene lookup returns CDR1 LNHDA and CDR2 SQIVND (reference sequence). The V gene end was trimmed by 7 bases and the J gene end by 3 bases; junction bases not matched to a gene: 6. CDR3 region: CASKPDRGNNQPQHF. The CDR3 nucleotides are TGTGCCAGTAAACCGGACAGGGGGAACAATCAGCCCCAGCATTTT.

The rearrangement joins TRBV7-2 to TRBJ1-2, with unresolved D. The CDR3 loop spans 14 amino acids. Trimming pared 3 bases from V and 0 bases from J, leaving 8 bases between. Per germline, CDR1 SGHTA and CDR2 FQGNSA. The CDR3: CASSFSTSNYGYTF. CDR3 DNA sequence: TGTGCCAGCAGCTTTTCCACGTCTAACTATGGCTACACCTTC.

The chain carries TRBV5-8 and TRBJ1-1; 8 nucleotides agree with TRBD1. Per germline, CDR1 SGHTS and CDR2 YDEGEE. The CDR3 length is 13 residues. The V gene end was trimmed by 5 bases and the J gene end by 9 bases; junction bases not matched to a gene: 9. The CDR3: CASSSGGTTKAFF. The CDR3 DNA reads TGTGCCAGCAGTTCAGGGGGCACCACCAAAGCTTTCTTT. Looking up the rest from reference TRBV5-8 and TRBJ1-1 gives the full variable domain: EAGVTQSPTHLIKTRGQQATLRCSPISGHTSVYWYQQALGLGLQFLLWYDEGEERNRGNFPPRFSGRQFPNYSSELNVNALELEDSALYLCASSSGGTTKAFFGQGTRLTVV.

The chain couples TRBV7-3 to TRBJ2-1, with 9 bases identical to TRBD2. The CDR3 runs 16 residues. Germline V gene data show CDR1 as SGHTA and CDR2 as FQGTGA. The junction had 10 bases not matched to a gene; V was cut back by 4 bases and J by 6 bases. In DNA form, the CDR3 reads TGTGCCAGCAGCTCCAGTAGCGGGAGACGGCGCAATGAGCAGTTCTTC. Residues: CASSSSSGRRRNEQFF.

The chain couples TRBV10-3 to TRBJ2-1; 7 bases are shared with TRBD1. This CDR3 contains 14 residues. V lost 10 bases, J lost 0 bases, and 6 bases stayed unmatched. CDR1 and CDR2 from the germline V gene are ENHRY and SYGVKD. CDR3 protein: CATSDRSSYNEQFF. CDR3 DNA: TGTGCCACGTCGGACAGGAGCTCCTACAATGAGCAGTTCTTC.